This T cell receptor beta chain was captured in a study of shared clonotypes between healthy human individuals (TCRdb year 2020). Some background on the complete study: The cohort comprised two women and a few men aged 18 to 49 years. For each donor, CD4 naive and CD4 memory were each given three plates, CD8 naive was given two plates, and CD8 memory was given one plate. To estimate repertoire size and how much clonotypes are shared between individuals, the study performed deep sequencing of blood TCR repertoires from a few healthy adults. Different laboratories and diverse techniques were used to prepare libraries and sequence TCR repertoires, to increase sequencing depth and limit assay-specific biases. Between about 0.85 and 9.5 billion PBMCs per donor were obtained by leukapheresis.

General findings and caveats noted by the study authors: Pairwise subsampling led to the expectation that sequencing depth would affect the degree of clonotype sharing among donors. Sampling was limited to blood, and TCR repertoires in tissue likely differ from TCR repertoires in blood. Compared with non-shared clonotypes, the clonotypes found in all four sorted-subset donors had higher generation probabilities. Sharing across a handful of donors was observed for about 5% of naive CD4, less than 4% of naive CD8, over 2% of memory CD4, and roughly 0.4% of memory CD8 clonotypes. Even with the large sequencing depth, rarefaction of the sorted-subset datasets indicated that sequencing was incomplete. Naive subsets generally had larger estimated clonotype richness than memory subsets. The genetic and exposure-history diversity represented was limited by the small number of donors.

A remark on this clone: It has no known antigen specificity. No much larger clone is present one base from it, and per-base qualities are unavailable.

The donors were healthy, HIV-negative adults who had no recently reported acute infections or vaccinations. All donors were Caucasian adults living in Nashville, Tennessee, USA. CD4+ T cells were enriched by magnetic negative selection, after which naive cells were positively selected on CD45RA and the negative fraction was taken as the memory subset. Blood was obtained by leukapheresis, after which PBMCs were separated by Ficoll-Histopaque density gradient centrifugation and cryopreserved in liquid nitrogen vapor phase. Analytical flow cytometry was used to check the purity and quantity of each magnetically sorted T cell population. From each sorted fraction, genomic DNA was isolated and quantified by UV absorbance on a Nanodrop 2000c. TCR CDR3 regions were amplified from genomic DNA by multiplex PCR using the deep immunoSEQ assay. Extracted genomic DNA from each cell subset was spread evenly across all wells of several immunoSEQ 96-well plates, with each plate serving as a replicate. For sorted subsets, around 200 ng genomic DNA, equal to tens of thousands of T cell genomes, was loaded into each replicate PCR. The purified libraries were quantified using a Qubit 3.0 fluorometer, sized with a Bioanalyzer 2100, and then quantified again using the KAPA Library Quantification kit. Every immunoSEQ 96-well plate was sequenced on a dedicated single-read 150-cycle Illumina NextSeq 550 flow cell. In the original analysis: The immunoSEQ output contained only junctional sequences without quality scores, so filtering could not match that applied to full-length reads. To assign V/J genes and CDR3, sequences were annotated using PyIR, a Python wrapper for IgBLAST v1.9, with IMGT germline references. Reads were filtered out if the reads had weak V/J assignments (E-value above 1e-6), no CDR3, stop codons, out-of-frame junctions, or ambiguous translated residues. A V3J clonotype was defined by an identical inferred V gene, J gene, and CDR3 amino acid sequence. Percentage overlap between repertoires was computed as shared unique clonotypes divided by the size of the smaller repertoire. Three approaches were used to assess repertoire richness: RTK rarefaction, the Chao1 estimator, and Recon v2.1 estimates of unobserved clonotypes. For all TCRbeta clonotypes obtained by the gDNA method from a few donors, generation probabilities were computed with OLGA. Imported from immuneACCESS, the table was reduced by TCRdb to in-frame sequences with V and J called. These copies leave out some clones; in studies compared against another copy, an unresolved V gene accounts for under half, and the cause of the remainder is not known. Clone size and the V and J calls come from that table; the DNA yielded D and trimming. The sample records about a million clones, about 75% of which are singletons. The ten largest make up approximately 1.5% of the sample.

Sequencing was done on a sample of memory CD4+ T cells sorted from blood. According to the study, the label for this sample's cell subset or site signals: CD45RA-negative fraction. The TCR sequence derives from a young man in good health.

The CDR3: CASSPTKETQYF. DNA sequence: TGTGCCAGCTCCCCGACAAAAGAGACCCAGTACTTC. The chain uses TRBV13 and TRBJ2-5; the D gene identity is not certain. The germline V gene (reference sequence) supplies CDR1 PRHDT and CDR2 FYEKMQ. V is cut by 8 bases and J by 3 bases, and the space between the germline ends is 10 bases. The CDR3 starts with the cysteine, ends with the phenylalanine, and has 12 residues. Kept here is only the CDR3 DNA, which spans 36 bases and is read in frame from base 1.